Below are 25 T cell receptor beta chains sequenced from a single sample in a study of blood T cell repertoires in COVID-19. Libraries were prepared by immunoSEQ multiplex PCR; TCRdb keeps only in-frame clonotypes and omits some of them. The sample lists hundreds of thousands of clones, 75% to 90% occurring once. Sequencing input: PBMCs or T cells enriched from blood (not recorded which). These receptors all stem from a woman under 30 who had recovered from COVID-19.

The chain is built from TRBV2 and TRBJ2-1, with D tentatively TRBD1 (6 bases). V lost 4 bases and J 5 bases, leaving 9 bases between the germline ends. The CDR3 contains 13 residues. Germline CDR1 SNHLY, CDR2 FYNNEI. The CDR3 is CASSGQADNEQFF. The CDR3 DNA reads TGTGCCAGCAGTGGACAGGCTGACAATGAGCAGTTCTTC.

This chain connects TRBV19 to TRBJ1-3; TRBD1 might be the D (5 bases). V was pared by 3 bases and J by 0 bases, with 12 bases between. The CDR3 extends over 16 amino acids. Germline CDR1 is LNHDA and CDR2 is SQIVND (reference sequence). The CDR3, as DNA: TGTGCCAGTAGTATTGTCGGGGGACCCTCTGGAAACACCATATATTTT. Its protein product is CASSIVGGPSGNTIYF.

The chain has TRBV28 and TRBJ1-1; D might be TRBD1 (6 bases). The germline V gene encodes CDR1 MDHEN and CDR2 SYDVKM. This CDR3 is built from 12 residues. V was pared by 8 bases and J by 0 bases, with 7 bases between. The CDR3 nucleotides are TGTGCCAGCGGGGGCCTGAACACTGAAGCTTTCTTT. Residues: CASGGLNTEAFF.

This sequence joins TRBV4-1 and TRBJ1-5; maybe TRBD1 (6 bases). Trimming cost V 6 bases and J 0 bases, with 12 bases left between them. Germline CDR1 is MGHRA and CDR2 is YSYEKL. The CDR3 consists of 15 residues. This chain's CDR3 is CASSQGHYSNQPQHF. DNA for the CDR3: TGCGCCAGCAGTCAGGGACACTATAGCAATCAGCCCCAGCATTTT.

The chain recombines TRBV6-5 with TRBJ1-6; D not certain. This CDR3 is built from 12 residues. Looked up from germline, CDR1 is MNHEY and CDR2 is SVGAGI. V lost 6 bases and J lost 3, with 3 bases in between. The CDR3 DNA sequence: TGTGCCAGCAGCCTCTATAATTCACCCCTCCACTTT. Protein: CASSLYNSPLHF.

V and J are TRBV9 and TRBJ2-1; D gene ambiguous. The V gene's germline CDR1 is SGDLS and CDR2 YYNGEE. The V end was cut by 6 bases, the J end by 2 bases, with 18 bases between. CDR3 length equals 16 residues. CDR3 protein: CASTEEGGGAYNEQFF. CDR3 nucleotide sequence: TGTGCCAGCACCGAAGAAGGCGGTGGAGCCTACAATGAGCAGTTCTTC.

The chain is built from TRBV24-1 and TRBJ1-5; a possible D gene is TRBD1 (6 bases). This CDR3 comprises 15 residues. Trimming took 4 bases from V and 7 from J, leaving 16 bases between them. Germline CDR1 is KGHDR and CDR2 is SFDVKD. The CDR3 region has the DNA TGTGCCACCAGTGAGGATGACAGGTCCAGACAGCCCCAGCATTTT. Translating gives CATSEDDRSRQPQHF.

The rearrangement links TRBV28 to TRBJ2-3; 7 nucleotides line up with TRBD2. The CDR3 spans 15 residues. V shed 5 bases and J 2 bases; nucleotides not matched to a gene: 7. Germline V CDR1 and CDR2: MDHEN, SYDVKM. In DNA, the CDR3 is TGTGCCAGCAGTCCAAGGGGACTACTCACAGATACGCAGTATTTT. This codes for CASSPRGLLTDTQYF.

In regard to this clone: Other DNA sequences in the sample encode the same CDR3. The chain has TRBV27 and TRBJ1-5; 7 bases agree with TRBD1. V lost 8 bases to trimming and J lost 4 bases; unmatched junction nucleotides: 8. There are 14 residues in the CDR3. The V gene's germline CDR1 is MNHEY and CDR2 SMNVEV (reference sequence). CDR3 protein: CASRGAGGNQPQHF. The CDR3 DNA is TGTGCCAGCCGCGGGGCAGGGGGGAATCAGCCCCAGCATTTT.

This chain uses TRBV24-1 with TRBJ2-5; 9 bases fit TRBD1. The CDR3 has 16 residues. The junction had 9 bases not matched to a gene; V was cut back by 3 bases and J by 5 bases. Per germline, CDR1 KGHDR and CDR2 SFDVKD. The CDR3 sequence is CATSDDLQGQGETQYF. As DNA, the CDR3 is TGTGCCACCAGTGATGATTTACAGGGACAGGGCGAGACCCAGTACTTC.

The rearrangement joins TRBV5-1 to TRBJ1-1; D might be TRBD1 (5 bases). Germline CDR1 reads SGHRS; CDR2 reads YFSETQ. The V end lost 4 bases, the J end lost 0 bases, and 10 bases lay between the germline ends. The CDR3 is 14 residues long. The chain's CDR3 is CASSAKTVNTEAFF. The CDR3 DNA sequence: TGCGCCAGCAGCGCGAAGACAGTGAACACTGAAGCTTTCTTT.

The chain recombines TRBV19 with TRBJ2-7; D is possibly TRBD2 (6 bases). There are 15 residues in the CDR3. Trimming took 9 bases from V and 1 from J, leaving 19 bases between them. Germline loops: CDR1 LNHDA, CDR2 SQIVND (reference sequence). The CDR3 reads CASHGPAGRSYEQYF. CDR3 sequence (DNA): TGTGCCAGCCATGGACCAGCGGGCAGGTCCTACGAGCAGTACTTC.

This chain joins TRBV6-2 or TRBV6-3 and TRBJ2-7; TRBD2 matches 9 bases. The trim removed 2 bases at V and 6 bases at J, leaving 8 bases unmatched. Germline CDR1 MNHEY, CDR2 SVGEGT. The CDR3 covers 15 residues. The CDR3: CASSYHLAGSGEQYF. CDR3 DNA: TGTGCCAGCAGTTACCATCTAGCGGGGAGTGGCGAGCAGTACTTC.

This chain connects TRBV28 to TRBJ1-5; D is unclear. The CDR3 has 12 residues. Germline V lookup: CDR1 MDHEN, CDR2 SYDVKM. The V gene lost 7 bases and the J gene lost 5 bases, with 9 bases spanning the gap. CDR3 sequence (DNA): TGTGCCAGCAATGCTAGATATCAGCCCCAGCATTTT. This sequence encodes CASNARYQPQHF.

This clone appeared once. The chain combines TRBV5-1 with TRBJ2-1; 7 bases map to TRBD1. CDR3 length equals 16 residues. CDR1 and CDR2 from the germline V gene are SGHRS and YFSETQ. V was clipped by 4 bases and J by 5 bases; unmatched bases: 12. In DNA, the CDR3 is TGCGCCAGCAGCATAACGACAGGGCTCGTGGACAATGAGCAGTTCTTC. It encodes CASSITTGLVDNEQFF.

The V and J genes are TRBV10-3 and TRBJ2-3, with TRBD2 matching 8 bases. The CDR3 contains 15 residues. Germline CDR1 is ENHRY and CDR2 is SYGVKD. V shed 4 bases, J shed 1 base, and the junction held 4 bases outside the gene matches. Here the CDR3 reads CAISGPTSGTDTQYF. In nucleotides, the CDR3 is TGTGCCATCAGTGGTCCGACTAGCGGCACAGATACGCAGTATTTT.

This clone was observed a handful of times. This chain joins TRBV6-5 and TRBJ1-4; TRBD1 is a possible D gene (5 bases). Germline V gene lookup returns CDR1 MNHEY and CDR2 SVGAGI. This CDR3 has 14 residues. V gave up 4 bases and J gave up 8 bases, with 14 bases separating them. Written as DNA, the CDR3 is TGTGCCAGCAGTTCCGGGACTAGGAGCGAAAAACTGTTTTTT. Residues: CASSSGTRSEKLFF.

The chain employs TRBV15 and TRBJ1-1; 11 nucleotides line up with TRBD1. The CDR3 extends over 15 amino acids. Per the germline V gene, CDR1 is LNHNV and CDR2 is YYDKDF (reference sequence). The V segment lost 5 bases and the J segment 3 bases; nucleotides outside the gene matches: 5. As DNA, the CDR3 is TGTGCCACCAGCTTCCCGGGACAGGGGGACACTGAAGCTTTCTTT. As protein: CATSFPGQGDTEAFF.

This chain uses TRBV4-1 with TRBJ1-6; D is undetermined. The CDR3 is 13 amino acids. CDR1 and CDR2 (germline): MGHRA, YSYEKL. V lost 0 bases and J 16 bases, leaving 13 bases between the germline ends. In DNA form, the CDR3 reads TGCGCCAGCAGCCAAGATCTCGCCAGGCTTCTCCACTTT. The encoded protein is CASSQDLARLLHF.

CDR3 sequence reads: CATSREFSSNQPQHF. The CDR3 region has the DNA TGTGCCACCAGCAGGGAGTTTTCTAGCAATCAGCCCCAGCATTTT. V gene TRBV15 combines with J gene TRBJ1-5, with D unclear. In germline, CDR1 is LNHNV, CDR2 YYDKDF (reference sequence). This CDR3 has 15 amino acids. Trimming took 3 bases from V and 0 from J, leaving 9 bases between them.

The CDR3 reads CASNVQGATTEAFF. The DNA for the CDR3 is TGTGCCAGTAATGTTCAGGGGGCGACCACTGAAGCTTTCTTT. The V call is TRBV19, the J call TRBJ1-1, with TRBD1 identical over 8 bases. This CDR3 has 14 residues. The germline V gene encodes CDR1 LNHDA and CDR2 SQIVND (reference sequence). V shed 7 bases, J shed 4 bases, and the junction held 8 bases outside the gene matches.

This clone was seen just once. The chain has TRBV10-3 and TRBJ2-1; 7 positions agree with TRBD1. V dropped 5 bases and J dropped 5; count of bases not matched to a gene: 6. The CDR3 is made up of 14 amino acids. In germline, CDR1 is ENHRY, CDR2 SYGVKD. In DNA form, the CDR3 reads TGTGCCATCAGTAAAGGGACAGAAGACAATGAGCAGTTCTTC. It translates to CAISKGTEDNEQFF.

The chain recombines TRBV2 with TRBJ1-5; D might be TRBD1 (5 bases). Trimming removed 4 bases from V and 9 bases from J, with 16 bases in between. This CDR3 is built from 14 residues. The germline CDR1 and CDR2 sequences are SNHLY and FYNNEI. CDR3 bases: TGTGCCAGCAGTGCCGGTAATCCCGGGGGGCCCCAGCATTTT. Translation: CASSAGNPGGPQHF.

The rearrangement uses TRBV24-1 and TRBJ1-2; 8 nucleotides align to TRBD1. This CDR3 is built from 15 residues. V lost 7 bases and J lost 6; bases outside the gene matches: 12. CDR1 is KGHDR and CDR2 is SFDVKD in the germline V gene. CDR3 bases: TGTGCCACCAGAGTCCGGACAGGGAAATTTGATGGCTACACCTTC. Translation: CATRVRTGKFDGYTF.

The V and J genes are TRBV19 and TRBJ1-2, with 10 nucleotides matching TRBD1. In germline, CDR1 is LNHDA, CDR2 SQIVND (reference sequence). The CDR3 covers 16 residues. With 2 bases clipped from V and 6 bases from J, the junction kept 9 bases outside the gene matches. The DNA of the CDR3 is TGTGCCAGTAGTATATCATGGACAGGGGGACCCGATGGCTACACCTTC. Translation gives CASSISWTGGPDGYTF.